The T cell receptor beta chain under discussion was sequenced for a study of cytomegalovirus exposure and HLA in healthy donors. The PCR used 60 Vbeta and 13 Jbeta primers. The method was immunoSEQ multiplex PCR; TCRdb's version includes in-frame clones alone and lacks a portion of them. Seen here are over 150,000 clones, approximately 71% observed once, and the top ten hold less than 5.5%. As concerns this clone: As yet, its antigen is unknown.

The germline gives CDR1 LNHNV, CDR2 YYDKDF (reference sequence). This CDR3 region has 15 residues. V gave up 5 bases and J gave up 0 bases, with 14 bases separating them. Study findings and constraints: Indistinguishable V segments, including TRBV6-2 and TRBV6-3, were excluded. Later on, a genetic analysis was performed. It linked a missense variant in DCLRE1C with V- and J-gene trimming of TCR beta. Donors were assumed by presence/absence analyses to have roughly uniform sequencing depth.

The receptor comes from a male donor in good health and CMV-seronegative. The gene calls are TRBV15 and TRBJ2-7; D remains unclear. The sequencing sample was made of PBMCs. CDR3 in amino acids: CATSPFDGFSYEQYF. CDR3 nucleotide sequence: TGTGCCACCAGCCCCTTTGACGGGTTCTCCTACGAGCAGTACTTC.